One and the same sample provided the 27 T cell receptor beta chains below, sequenced in a study of CD8 T cells in Susac syndrome. With random hexamers, 0.5 to 1 ug RNA was reverse transcribed. TCRdb passed the immunoSEQ multiplex PCR reads through MiXCR, listing each CDR3 protein once. The data show 100,000 or so distinct CDR3 sequences, around 94% seen once. The sequenced sample was CD4+ T cells from PBMCs. These receptors were collected from a human donor with Susac syndrome.

This clonotype appeared a few times. The chain joins TRBV6-1 to TRBJ2-7, with 10 bases identical to TRBD1. From germline, CDR1 is MNHNS and CDR2 SASEGT. This CDR3 is built from 14 residues. V gave up 5 bases and J gave up 0 bases; unmatched junction bases: 1. CDR3 nucleotide sequence: TGTGCCAGCAGTCGGACAGGGGGCTCCTACGAGCAGTACTTC. This sequence encodes CASSRTGGSYEQYF.

The CDR3 DNA reads as TGTGCCAGCAGTGGAGATAATTCACCCCTCCACTTT. Protein sequence: CASSGDNSPLHF. The chain uses TRBV2 and TRBJ1-6, with unresolved D. Germline CDR1 reads SNHLY; CDR2 reads FYNNEI. The CDR3 is made up of 12 amino acids. Trimming shortened V by 4 bases and J by 5 bases, and 3 bases separated the two germline ends.

The genes are TRBV27 and TRBJ1-1; D gene unclear. This CDR3 contains 13 residues. Per the germline V gene, CDR1 is MNHEY and CDR2 is SMNVEV (reference sequence). V was shortened by 6 bases and J by 1 base, with 9 bases between the two germline ends. The CDR3 DNA sequence: TGTGCCAGCAGCGGACCCTGGAACACTGAAGCTTTCTTT. It specifies CASSGPWNTEAFF.

This clonotype was detected once. The V gene is TRBV28, the J gene TRBJ1-2; TRBD1 matches 7 bases. This CDR3 has 13 amino acids. Germline V CDR1 and CDR2: MDHEN, SYDVKM. Germline trimming cut 6 bases from V and 4 bases from J; bases unmatched to any gene: 5. The chain's CDR3 is CASSLTGAYGYTF. Written as DNA, the CDR3 is TGTGCCAGCAGCCTTACAGGGGCCTATGGCTACACCTTC.

The chain couples TRBV20-1 to TRBJ1-3, with TRBD1 identical over 10 bases. The junction had 1 base not matched to a gene; V was cut back by 5 bases and J by 6 bases. Germline CDR1 DFQATT, CDR2 SNEGSKA (reference sequence). The CDR3 loop spans 12 amino acids. In DNA, the CDR3 is TGCAGTGCTGGGACAGGGGAAAACACCATATATTTT. Its protein is CSAGTGENTIYF.

The DNA for the CDR3 is TGCAGTGCCCCAAGGGGGGGCAATCCTGGCTACACCTTC. This translates into CSAPRGGNPGYTF. The genes are TRBV20-1 and TRBJ1-2; TRBD1 is a possible D gene (6 bases). The CDR3 is 13 residues long. Germline V gene data show CDR1 as DFQATT and CDR2 as SNEGSKA (reference sequence). Trimming removed 6 bases at V and 7 bases at J, with 18 bases between.

This clonotype was detected once. This chain joins TRBV15 and TRBJ2-5, with D tentatively TRBD2 (5 bases). Trimming left V 0 bases short and J 4 bases short, with 12 bases between. The CDR3 loop spans 15 amino acids. The germline CDR1 and CDR2 sequences are LNHNV and YYDKDF (reference sequence). DNA for the CDR3: TGTGCCACCAGCAGAGATTCCAGGAGCGGAGAGACCCAGTACTTC. It codes for CATSRDSRSGETQYF.

The CDR3 DNA follows: TGTGCCAGCAGCGTTTCGGGTGCCCAGGTAACTACAGATACGCAGTATTTT. Protein: CASSVSGAQVTTDTQYF. The chain links TRBV9 to TRBJ2-3; no clear D gene. Germline lookup yields CDR1 SGDLS and CDR2 YYNGEE. V shed 2 bases and J shed 3 bases, with 19 bases lying between them. The CDR3 runs 17 residues.

The chain combines TRBV28 with TRBJ2-5; TRBD1 is a possible D gene (5 bases). The CDR3 is 14 residues long. Trimming cost V 6 bases and J 3 bases, with 14 bases left between them. Germline V CDR1 and CDR2: MDHEN, SYDVKM. CDR3 loop: CASRGQGREETQYF. In nucleotides, the CDR3 is TGTGCCAGCAGGGGCCAGGGCAGGGAAGAGACCCAGTACTTC.

The V and J genes are TRBV10-3 and TRBJ1-1; 10 nucleotides match TRBD1. This CDR3 is 16 amino acids long. Per the germline V gene, CDR1 is ENHRY and CDR2 is SYGVKD. Trimming at V came to 4 bases and at J to 2 bases, leaving 7 bases not matched to a gene. CDR3 loop: CAISGTGGQRNTEAFF. The CDR3, as DNA: TGTGCCATCAGTGGGACAGGGGGACAACGAAACACTGAAGCTTTCTTT.

The chain combines TRBV12-3 or TRBV12-4 with TRBJ2-5; 8 bases agree with TRBD2. The CDR3 loop spans 13 amino acids. Unmatched junction bases numbered 2, after V lost 7 bases and J lost 1 base. The CDR3 region is CASTRGGQETQYF. The CDR3 region has the DNA TGTGCCAGCACACGGGGGGGCCAAGAGACCCAGTACTTC.

The chain carries TRBV6-2 or TRBV6-3 and TRBJ1-2; D gene ambiguous. The CDR3 loop spans 14 amino acids. Deletions cut 6 bases from V and 4 bases from J, with 15 bases between. The germline gives CDR1 MNHEY, CDR2 SVGEGT. The DNA for the CDR3 is TGTGCCAGCAGCCCGACAAGCACCGTCTATGGCTACACCTTC. The encoded protein is CASSPTSTVYGYTF.

V usage is TRBV12-3 or TRBV12-4 and J usage is TRBJ2-6; 7 bases line up with TRBD1. This CDR3 comprises 17 residues. The trim removed 5 bases at V and 0 bases at J, leaving 7 bases unmatched. CDR3 nucleotide sequence: TGTGCCAGCAGTGGGGGACAGTTCCTCTCTGGGGCCAACGTCCTGACTTTC. Amino acid sequence: CASSGGQFLSGANVLTF.

This chain joins TRBV4-1 and TRBJ2-3; TRBD2 agrees at 7 bases. This CDR3 spans 16 amino acids. CDR1 is MGHRA and CDR2 is YSYEKL in the germline V gene. Unmatched junction bases numbered 8, after V lost 3 bases and J lost 2 bases. This CDR3 reads CASSHTAGLSTDTQYF. Here the CDR3 DNA reads TGCGCCAGCAGCCATACAGCGGGGCTATCCACAGATACGCAGTATTTT.

CDR3 DNA: TGTGCCAGCAGCCAAGATATCGGGGCGGGGGGCGGATACGAGCAGTACTTC. Protein sequence: CASSQDIGAGGGYEQYF. This chain links TRBV4-2 with TRBJ2-7; 8 positions agree with TRBD2. The trim removed 0 bases at V and 4 bases at J, leaving 11 bases unmatched. The CDR3 consists of 17 residues. Germline V gene data show CDR1 as LGHNA and CDR2 as YNFKEQ.

CDR3 in DNA: TGTGCCAGCAGGCCCGGACTAGCGAATAATGAGCAGTTCTTC. Encoded protein: CASRPGLANNEQFF. The J gene is TRBJ2-1, the V gene TRBV6-5; 9 bases match TRBD2. Germline V gene lookup returns CDR1 MNHEY and CDR2 SVGAGI. This CDR3 contains 14 residues. J lost 7 bases, V lost 6 bases, and 7 bases had no gene match.

J is TRBJ1-1 and V is TRBV19; maybe TRBD1 (5 bases). V was pared by 5 bases and J by 5 bases, with 15 bases between. The CDR3 is 14 amino acids. The germline CDR1 and CDR2 sequences are LNHDA and SQIVND (reference sequence). The CDR3 reads CASSQANQGTEAFF. CDR3 in DNA: TGTGCCAGTAGTCAAGCAAACCAGGGAACTGAAGCTTTCTTT.

This chain links TRBV4-3 with TRBJ2-7; 9 positions match TRBD1. V dropped 1 base and J dropped 4; count of bases not matched to a gene: 11. Germline V CDR1 and CDR2: LGHNA, YSLEER. CDR3 length: 17 amino acids. The CDR3 DNA reads as TGCGCCAGCAGCCAAGTTGGCCCCGGGACAGGGTTATACGAGCAGTACTTC. This gives the protein CASSQVGPGTGLYEQYF.

J is TRBJ2-7 and V is TRBV7-9; 11 nucleotides agree with TRBD2. The J segment lost 5 bases and the V segment lost 2 bases, leaving 8 bases of the junction unmatched. The CDR3 runs to 16 residues. Germline values: CDR1 SEHNR, CDR2 FQNEAQ (reference sequence). CDR3 coding DNA: TGTGCCAGCAGCTTAAGGGGTAGCGGGGGGGTCCACGAGCAGTACTTC. Amino acids: CASSLRGSGGVHEQYF.

The chain employs TRBV4-2 and TRBJ2-1, with TRBD2 as a possible D gene (6 bases). CDR3 length equals 15 residues. Germline loops: CDR1 LGHNA, CDR2 YNFKEQ. With 3 bases removed from V and 6 bases from J, the gap between germline ends came to 15 bases. CDR3 loop: CASSQEGVTGNEQFF. In DNA, the CDR3 is TGTGCCAGCAGCCAGGAGGGTGTGACGGGCAATGAGCAGTTCTTC.

The rearrangement links TRBV27 to TRBJ2-7; 9 bases map to TRBD1. Germline V gene data show CDR1 as MNHEY and CDR2 as SMNVEV (reference sequence). With 6 bases clipped from V and 6 bases from J, the junction kept 6 bases outside the gene matches. This CDR3 spans 13 amino acids. The CDR3 bases are TGTGCCAGCAGCTCGGGACAGGGTACCGAGCAGTACTTC. This sequence encodes CASSSGQGTEQYF.

In its sample, this clonotype was seen a few times. This rearrangement joins TRBV29-1 to TRBJ1-5; TRBD1 matches 11 bases. CDR1 is SQVTM, CDR2 ANQGSEA, per germline. V shed 8 bases and J 11 bases; nucleotides not matched to a gene: 11. The CDR3 covers 13 residues. The CDR3 nucleotides are TGCAGCTACCGGGACAGGGGGAGAGGAACCCAGCATTTT. Translated, it gives CSYRDRGRGTQHF. The complete variable domain, with remaining parts taken from reference TRBV29-1 and TRBJ1-5, reads SAVISQKPSRDICQRGTSLTIQCQVDSQVTMMFWYRQQPGQSLTLIATANQGSEATYESGFVIDKFPISRPNLTFSTLTVSNMSPEDSSIYLCSYRDRGRGTQHFGDGTRLSIL.

A note on this clonotype: A read error may produce the germline difference seen at one junction end. The chain joins TRBV7-7 to TRBJ1-6, with D perhaps matching TRBD1 (6 bases). Germline CDR1 is SSHAT and CDR2 is FNYEAQ (reference sequence). The CDR3 sequence is 13 residues long. Here the CDR3 reads CASSLQGRAPLHF. DNA for the CDR3: TGTGCTAGCAGCTTACAGGGCAGGGCACCCCTCCACTTT.

The chain combines TRBV6-5 with TRBJ1-3, with D tentatively TRBD1 (5 bases). Trimming pared 2 bases from V and 0 bases from J, leaving 8 bases between. The CDR3 contains 15 residues. Looked up from germline, CDR1 is MNHEY and CDR2 is SVGAGI. CDR3 bases: TGTGCCAGCAGTTACGAGGGGATCTCTGGAAACACCATATATTTT. Translating gives CASSYEGISGNTIYF.

This clonotype showed up just once. The genes are TRBV12-3 or TRBV12-4 and TRBJ1-5, with TRBD1 matching over 9 bases. V was pared by 7 bases and J by 6 bases, with 7 bases of the junction left unmatched. The CDR3 is 14 amino acids. The CDR3, as DNA: TGTGCCAGCACCGCGGGACAGGGTCGTCAGCCCCAGCATTTT. Amino acid sequence: CASTAGQGRQPQHF.

J is TRBJ1-5 and V is TRBV12-3 or TRBV12-4; D perhaps matches TRBD1 (5 bases). The CDR3 runs to 15 residues. With 3 bases removed from V and 5 bases from J, the gap between germline ends came to 14 bases. CDR3 sequence: CASSLGPSNHQPQHF. Here the CDR3 DNA reads TGTGCCAGCAGTTTGGGACCCTCTAATCATCAGCCCCAGCATTTT.

The chain joins TRBV6-5 to TRBJ1-1; no firm D call. V was trimmed by 7 bases and J by 5 bases, leaving 14 bases between them. Per germline, CDR1 MNHEY and CDR2 SVGAGI. The CDR3 is made up of 13 amino acids. CDR3 DNA: TGTGCCAGCACCCTACTGGGTGGGACTGAAGCTTTCTTT. Translation gives CASTLLGGTEAFF.